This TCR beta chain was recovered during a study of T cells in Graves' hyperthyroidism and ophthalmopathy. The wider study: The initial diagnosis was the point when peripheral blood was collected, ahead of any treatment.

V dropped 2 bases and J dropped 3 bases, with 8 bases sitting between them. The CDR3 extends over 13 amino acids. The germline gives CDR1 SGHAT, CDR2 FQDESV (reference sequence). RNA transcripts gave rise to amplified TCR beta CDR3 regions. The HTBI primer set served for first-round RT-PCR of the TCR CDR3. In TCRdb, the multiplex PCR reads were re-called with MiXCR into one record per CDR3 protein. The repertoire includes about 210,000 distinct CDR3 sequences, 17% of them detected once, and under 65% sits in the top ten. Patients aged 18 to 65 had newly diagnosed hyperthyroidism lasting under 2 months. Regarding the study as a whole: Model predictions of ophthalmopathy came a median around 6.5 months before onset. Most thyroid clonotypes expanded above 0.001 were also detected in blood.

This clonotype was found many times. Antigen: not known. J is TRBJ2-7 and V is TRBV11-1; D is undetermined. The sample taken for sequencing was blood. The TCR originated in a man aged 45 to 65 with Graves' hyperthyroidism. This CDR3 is CASSLKRNYEQYF. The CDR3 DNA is TGTGCCAGCAGCTTAAAAAGAAACTACGAGCAGTACTTC.